This T cell receptor beta chain derives from a study of T-cell reconstitution after alpha-beta-depleted transplantation in children. The sample holds a few counts of this clonotype. Unique molecular identifiers tagged the TCRbeta library. TCRdb passed the PCR reads through MiXCR, listing each CDR3 protein once. The profile shows 350,000 to 450,000 distinct CDR3 sequences, around 21% of them singletons. The CDR3 has 14 amino acids. Trimming removed 6 bases from V and 5 bases from J, with 15 bases in between. Germline CDR1 reads SGHTA; CDR2 reads FQGTGA. The chain couples TRBV7-3 to TRBJ2-3; D perhaps matches TRBD1 (6 bases). The source material was PBMCs from the stem cell graft donor, sampled from the stem cell graft. The source is a human donor who donated a stem cell graft to a child with acute myeloid leukemia. The CDR3 reads CASSPGASEDTQYF. CDR3 nucleotide sequence: TGTGCCAGCAGTCCAGGGGCCAGCGAAGATACGCAGTATTTT.